A single sample gave rise to the 25 T cell receptor beta chains below, sequenced in a study of blood T cell repertoires in COVID-19 (dated by TCRdb to about 2020). The library was prepared using the immunoSEQ multiplex PCR assay. Entries here come from immuneACCESS through TCRdb and include only in-frame sequences with V and J called. Some clones fail to appear in such tables; in the studies checked, an unresolved V gene covers under half of the shortfall, and the cause of the remainder is unknown. The table for this sample lists under 75,000 clones; roughly 90% of them were counted only once. The ten largest clones add up to roughly 3.2% of the sample. The sequenced sample was peripheral blood. Receptor source: a man aged 45-65 years with active COVID-19.

CDR3 residues: CASSLKEAGNGELFF. The CDR3, as DNA: TGTGCCAGCAGCTTGAAGGAGGCGGGTAACGGGGAGCTGTTTTTT. The chain recombines TRBV5-4 with TRBJ2-2; D might be TRBD2 (5 bases). Germline V gene sequence: CDR1 SGHNT, CDR2 YYREEE (reference sequence). The CDR3 is made up of 15 amino acids. The V end was cut by 1 base, the J end by 7 bases, with 14 bases between. The whole variable domain, filled in from reference TRBV5-4 and TRBJ2-2, reads ETGVTQSPTHLIKTRGQQVTLRCSSQSGHNTVSWYQQALGQGPQFIFQYYREEENGRGNFPPRFSGLQFPNYSSELNVNALELDDSALYLCASSLKEAGNGELFFGEGSRLTVL.

The gene calls are TRBV4-1 and TRBJ2-7, with a tentative D call TRBD1 (6 bases). The V gene's germline CDR1 is MGHRA and CDR2 YSYEKL. The CDR3 consists of 15 residues. V lost 1 base, J lost 4 bases, and 14 bases lay in between. CDR3 DNA: TGCGCCAGCAGCCAAGGGGTTGGGACACTGTACGAGCAGTACTTC. Protein sequence: CASSQGVGTLYEQYF.

The chain recombines TRBV3-1 (or the pseudogene TRBV3-2) with TRBJ2-7; no clear D gene. Trimming took off 4 bases at V and 0 bases at J, with 7 bases between the two ends. Germline CDR1 and CDR2: LGHDT and YNNKEL (reference sequence). The CDR3 is 13 amino acids. CDR3 bases: TGTGCCAGCAGCCTGGCTAGCTCCTACGAGCAGTACTTC. Protein: CASSLASSYEQYF.

The genes are TRBV11-2 and TRBJ2-5; 11 bases map to TRBD2. V gave up 1 base and J gave up 2 bases; unmatched junction bases: 3. Germline CDR1 and CDR2: SGHAT and FQNNGV. The length of the CDR3 is 16 residues. The DNA of the CDR3 is TGTGCCAGCAGCTTAGGGGCTAGCGGGGGGCAAGAGACCCAGTACTTC. Translated, it gives CASSLGASGGQETQYF.

The chain combines TRBV29-1 with TRBJ2-7; possible D gene TRBD1, 6 bases. V was trimmed by 1 base and J by 3 bases, leaving 10 bases between them. Germline V CDR1 and CDR2: SQVTM, ANQGSEA. The CDR3 runs 13 residues. The CDR3 nucleotides are TGCAGCGTTGAAGGAGGGGGTGTCTACGAGCAGTACTTC. Translated, it gives CSVEGGGVYEQYF.

This clone was recorded once. The chain combines TRBV11-2 with TRBJ2-1; D is possibly TRBD2 (5 bases). This CDR3 spans 15 amino acids. V lost 2 bases, J lost 0 bases, and 8 bases lay in between. Germline lookup yields CDR1 SGHAT and CDR2 FQNNGV. This chain's CDR3 is CASSLSGSSYNEQFF. CDR3 nucleotides: TGTGCCAGCAGCTTAAGCGGTAGCTCCTACAATGAGCAGTTCTTC.

The chain uses TRBV4-2 and TRBJ1-1; 7 positions agree with TRBD1. Germline V lookup: CDR1 LGHNA, CDR2 YNFKEQ. V lost 0 bases, J lost 6 bases, and 19 bases stayed unmatched. This CDR3 comprises 19 residues. As DNA, the CDR3 is TGTGCCAGCAGCCAAGAGGCCAGACAGGGCGCCGGGGCTCGGTCTGAAGCTTTCTTT. Translation gives CASSQEARQGAGARSEAFF.

This clone is a singleton in its sample. The chain couples TRBV5-6 to TRBJ1-1, with TRBD1 matching over 8 bases. Losses at the gene ends were 7 bases for V and 4 bases for J; bases not matched to a gene: 6. The CDR3 consists of 13 residues. The germline gives CDR1 SGHDT, CDR2 YYEEEE. The CDR3: CASGWTGSTEAFF. The CDR3 nucleotides read TGTGCCAGCGGGTGGACAGGGAGCACTGAAGCTTTCTTT.

The chain couples TRBV5-8 to TRBJ1-3, with no clear D. The germline V gene has CDR1 SGHTS and CDR2 YDEGEE. There are 15 residues in the CDR3. The ends were cut back, 0 bases at V and 0 bases at J, with 7 bases in the middle. Written as DNA, the CDR3 is TGTGCCAGCAGCTTGGGGCGGTACTCTGGAAACACCATATATTTT. It is translated as CASSLGRYSGNTIYF.

V is TRBV9 and J is TRBJ1-6; D is possibly TRBD1 (5 bases). Deletions cut 0 bases from V and 10 bases from J, with 14 bases between. The CDR3 is 15 residues long. The germline CDR1 and CDR2 sequences are SGDLS and YYNGEE. The CDR3 nucleotides read TGTGCCAGCAGCGTAGGGTCGCAGGGTAACTCACCCCTCCACTTT. It translates to CASSVGSQGNSPLHF.

The chain uses TRBV11-2 and TRBJ2-1, with 9 bases lining up with TRBD2. Germline loops: CDR1 SGHAT, CDR2 FQNNGV. The CDR3 totals 18 residues. Trimming at V came to 2 bases and at J to 3 bases, leaving 11 bases not matched to a gene. CDR3 loop: CASSLIAGAPLHYNEQFF. The DNA for the CDR3 is TGTGCCAGCAGCTTAATAGCGGGGGCCCCCCTCCACTACAATGAGCAGTTCTTC. Complete variable domain (other parts from reference TRBV11-2 and TRBJ2-1): EAGVAQSPRYKIIEKRQSVAFWCNPISGHATLYWYQQILGQGPKLLIQFQNNGVVDDSQLPKDRFSAERLKGVDSTLKIQPAKLEDSAVYLCASSLIAGAPLHYNEQFFGPGTRLTVL.

The CDR3 bases are TGCGCCAGCAGCCGCCTAATTACAGGGGACACTGAAGCTTTCTTT. The encoded protein is CASSRLITGDTEAFF. This chain uses TRBV4-3 with TRBJ1-1; 7 positions agree with TRBD1. The CDR3 covers 15 residues. The germline CDR1 and CDR2 sequences are LGHNA and YSLEER. V shed 4 bases, J shed 3 bases, and the junction held 8 bases outside the gene matches.

V usage is TRBV7-2 and J usage is TRBJ2-5; 8 nucleotides match TRBD2. The CDR3 runs 14 residues. V gave up 3 bases and J gave up 2 bases; unmatched junction bases: 2. Germline V lookup: CDR1 SGHTA, CDR2 FQGNSA. The CDR3 coding sequence is TGTGCCAGCAGCTTCCAGCGGGGGCAAGAGACCCAGTACTTC. Its translation is CASSFQRGQETQYF.

Here the CDR3 reads CASSYPRTGGFSYNEQFF. CDR3 bases: TGTGCCAGCAGTTACCCCAGGACAGGGGGCTTTTCCTACAATGAGCAGTTCTTC. The rearrangement links TRBV6-2 or TRBV6-3 to TRBJ2-1; 11 positions agree with TRBD1. V shed 2 bases, J shed 1 base, and the junction held 7 bases outside the gene matches. Germline values: CDR1 MNHEY, CDR2 SVGEGT. This CDR3 is built from 18 residues.

The V and J genes are TRBV7-2 and TRBJ2-7; TRBD2 is a possible D gene (5 bases). Germline lookup yields CDR1 SGHTA and CDR2 FQGNSA. Trimming took off 5 bases at V and 7 bases at J, with 18 bases between the two ends. This CDR3 spans 14 amino acids. The chain's CDR3 is CASSPGRVSGEQYF. CDR3 sequence (DNA): TGTGCCAGCAGCCCAGGCCGAGTTTCGGGAGAGCAGTACTTC.

The gene calls are TRBV7-2 and TRBJ2-1, with D perhaps matching TRBD2 (7 bases). Germline V gene data show CDR1 as SGHTA and CDR2 as FQGNSA. V was trimmed by 3 bases and J by 9 bases, leaving 15 bases between them. The CDR3 runs to 14 residues. As DNA, the CDR3 is TGTGCCAGCAGCTTCGGGGGGCTTACAGGTGAGCAGTTCTTC. The encoded protein is CASSFGGLTGEQFF.

This clone appeared once. This sequence joins TRBV18 and TRBJ2-7; tentative D call: TRBD2 (6 bases). With 0 bases removed from V and 6 bases from J, the gap between germline ends came to 18 bases. Looked up from germline, CDR1 is KGHSH and CDR2 is LQKENI. This CDR3 spans 16 amino acids. The CDR3 DNA follows: TGTGCCAGCTCACCACCGGTGGCAGGGAGGTATGGCGAGCAGTACTTC. Its translation is CASSPPVAGRYGEQYF.

The genes are TRBV28 and TRBJ2-3, with a possible D match to TRBD2 (6 bases). This CDR3 is built from 14 residues. V lost 7 bases to trimming and J lost 0 bases, with 11 bases between them. Germline CDR1 is MDHEN and CDR2 is SYDVKM. The CDR3 loop reads CASMGGSSTDTQYF. CDR3 bases: TGTGCCAGCATGGGGGGTTCTAGCACAGATACGCAGTATTTT.

This chain connects TRBV5-4 to TRBJ2-5; 14 bases agree with TRBD2. The CDR3 runs 17 residues. In germline, CDR1 is SGHNT, CDR2 YYREEE (reference sequence). The ends lost 4 bases at V and 2 bases at J; junction bases unmatched: 7. For the CDR3, the DNA is TGTGCCAGCAGCGTCGGGGGGACTAGCGGGGGTCAAGAGACCCAGTACTTC. Protein sequence: CASSVGGTSGGQETQYF.

V gene TRBV2 combines with J gene TRBJ1-1; maybe TRBD1 (6 bases). Germline V gene lookup returns CDR1 SNHLY and CDR2 FYNNEI. This CDR3 contains 15 residues. V dropped 4 bases and J dropped 8 bases, with 20 bases sitting between them. The CDR3 bases are TGTGCCAGCAGTGGCTCGGGGGGCCTCGGGGACGAAGCTTTCTTT. Translated, it gives CASSGSGGLGDEAFF.

This clone was found a few times. The genes are TRBV10-3 and TRBJ1-5, with D perhaps TRBD1 (5 bases). Germline CDR1 is ENHRY and CDR2 is SYGVKD. The V and J ends lost 6 bases and 0 bases respectively, with 12 bases between them. CDR3 length: 15 amino acids. CDR3 DNA: TGTGCCATCAGGGCAGGGCTACGTAGCAATCAGCCCCAGCATTTT. It translates to CAIRAGLRSNQPQHF.

The chain uses TRBV18 and TRBJ2-5, with TRBD1 matching over 7 bases. This CDR3 has 15 residues. The V gene's germline CDR1 is KGHSH and CDR2 LQKENI. Trimming at V came to 2 bases and at J to 2 bases, leaving 5 bases not matched to a gene. The CDR3 spells CASSPVGTDQETQYF. In DNA form, the CDR3 reads TGTGCCAGCTCACCAGTCGGGACAGATCAAGAGACCCAGTACTTC.

V gene TRBV19 combines with J gene TRBJ2-1; D may be TRBD2 (7 bases). From germline, CDR1 is LNHDA and CDR2 SQIVND (reference sequence). Trimming shortened V by 6 bases and J by 2 bases, and 8 bases separated the two germline ends. This CDR3 has 13 residues. CDR3 coding DNA: TGTGCCAGTAGGGGGGGGCCCTACAATGAGCAGTTCTTC. Translation: CASRGGPYNEQFF.

The chain has TRBV29-1 and TRBJ1-2; perhaps TRBD1 as D (5 bases). Germline CDR1 and CDR2: SQVTM and ANQGSEA. The length of the CDR3 is 15 residues. Trimming left V 2 bases short and J 3 bases short, with 16 bases between. Written as DNA, the CDR3 is TGCAGCGTTGAAATATCGGGGGTTGAAGACTATGGCTACACCTTC. Translating it yields CSVEISGVEDYGYTF.

V is TRBV15 and J is TRBJ1-2; D gene uncertain. Trimming left V 1 base short and J 7 bases short, with 7 bases between. CDR3 length: 12 residues. In germline, CDR1 is LNHNV, CDR2 YYDKDF (reference sequence). The CDR3 reads CATSRAEGGYTF. The CDR3 region has the DNA TGTGCCACCAGCAGAGCAGAGGGTGGCTACACCTTC. Full variable domain (outside the CDR3, taken from reference TRBV15 and TRBJ1-2): DAMVIQNPRYQVTQFGKPVTLSCSQTLNHNVMYWYQQKSSQAPKLLFHYYDKDFNNEADTPDNFQSRRPNTSFCFLDIRSPGLGDTAMYLCATSRAEGGYTFGSGTRLTVV.